One and the same sample provided the 25 T cell receptor beta chains below, sequenced in a study of T cell repertoires in ileal Crohn's disease. The table came from immunoSEQ multiplex PCR; TCRdb's copy has only in-frame clones and leaves some out. The table includes about 18,000 clones, more than 75% detected once. Time point reported: inflamed ileum from the surgical specimen. The sequencing sample was made of ileal tissue. The origin of the receptors is an adult with Crohn's disease.

The rearrangement uses TRBV10-3 and TRBJ1-2; TRBD1 matches at 8 bases. The germline CDR1 and CDR2 sequences are ENHRY and SYGVKD. This CDR3 spans 16 amino acids. The V segment lost 2 bases and the J segment 5 bases; nucleotides outside the gene matches: 10. CDR3 residues: CAISERDRPALYGYTF. The CDR3 DNA is TGTGCCATCAGTGAGAGGGACAGGCCCGCTCTTTATGGCTACACCTTC.

This chain connects TRBV29-1 to TRBJ2-3; D may be TRBD1 or TRBD2 (5 bases each). CDR1 is SQVTM, CDR2 ANQGSEA, per germline. The CDR3 spans 14 residues. V dropped 2 bases and J dropped 2 bases, with 11 bases sitting between them. DNA of the CDR3: TGCAGCGTTGAACCCCGGGGCCTCACAGATACGCAGTATTTT. Protein: CSVEPRGLTDTQYF.

CDR3 nucleotides: TGTGCCAGCATTCCGGGGGGGGGCTCCCAAGAGACCCAGTACTTC. This codes for CASIPGGGSQETQYF. The chain has TRBV6-1 and TRBJ2-5; 8 bases align to TRBD2. V shed 7 bases, J shed 1 base, and the junction held 8 bases outside the gene matches. CDR1 is MNHNS and CDR2 is SASEGT in the germline V gene. The CDR3 spans 15 residues.

This sequence joins TRBV5-1 and TRBJ2-6; no clear D. This CDR3 contains 15 residues. Trimming removed 4 bases from V and 2 bases from J, with 10 bases in between. The germline CDR1 and CDR2 sequences are SGHRS and YFSETQ. Here the CDR3 DNA reads TGCGCCAGCAGCGATGACACGGCTGGGGCCAACGTCCTGACTTTC. It yields the protein CASSDDTAGANVLTF.

V gene TRBV5-1 combines with J gene TRBJ2-3, with TRBD2 as a possible D gene (5 bases). The CDR3 is 13 amino acids. The germline CDR1 and CDR2 sequences are SGHRS and YFSETQ. The ends were cut back, 0 bases at V and 4 bases at J, with 6 bases in the middle. The CDR3 sequence is CASSLGTADTQYF. The CDR3 DNA sequence: TGCGCCAGCAGCTTGGGGACTGCAGATACGCAGTATTTT.

This clone was counted a single time. The chain has TRBV28 and TRBJ2-1; tentative D call: TRBD2 (6 bases). Trimming shortened V by 2 bases and J by 2 bases, and 10 bases separated the two germline ends. CDR3 length equals 15 residues. CDR1 MDHEN and CDR2 SYDVKM come from the germline V gene. CDR3 residues: CASSLGSGTYNEQFF. CDR3 nucleotides: TGTGCCAGCAGTTTAGGTAGCGGCACCTACAATGAGCAGTTCTTC.

The V call is TRBV21-1, the J call TRBJ1-5. TRBV21-1 is given as a pseudogene. The CDR3 has 14 amino acids. CDR3 nucleotides: TGTGCCAGCAGCCGGGCAGGCGGCAATCAGCCCCAGCATTTT. Translating gives CASSRAGGNQPQHF.

This chain links TRBV6-5 with TRBJ2-1; 10 positions match TRBD1. CDR1 and CDR2 (germline): MNHEY, SVGAGI. CDR3 length: 13 residues. V lost 7 bases, J lost 6 bases, and 3 bases stayed unmatched. CDR3 sequence: CASTRTGGNEQFF. CDR3 coding DNA: TGTGCCAGCACCCGGACAGGGGGCAATGAGCAGTTCTTC.

J is TRBJ2-1 and V is TRBV19, with a weak D call TRBD1 (5 bases). Germline loops: CDR1 LNHDA, CDR2 SQIVND (reference sequence). Trimming left V 4 bases short and J 0 bases short, with 10 bases between. This CDR3 is 15 amino acids long. The CDR3 DNA reads as TGTGCCAGTAGTACGACAGTCGTCTCCTACAATGAGCAGTTCTTC. Translating it yields CASSTTVVSYNEQFF.

This clone has a handful of counts. The rearrangement links TRBV28 to TRBJ2-1; D remains ambiguous. The CDR3 covers 12 residues. Between the trimmed V and J ends, which lost 8 bases and 2 bases, there was a span of 7 bases. Germline V gives CDR1 MDHEN, CDR2 SYDVKM. CDR3 in DNA: TGTGCCAGCCTGGGCGCCTACAATGAGCAGTTCTTC. As protein: CASLGAYNEQFF.

The chain recombines TRBV28 with TRBJ1-2; TRBD1 is a possible D gene (5 bases). CDR3 length: 15 residues. Trimming shortened V by 6 bases and J by 8 bases, and 22 bases separated the two germline ends. In germline, CDR1 is MDHEN, CDR2 SYDVKM. This chain's CDR3 is CASRTTNGGSGGYTF. CDR3 DNA: TGTGCCAGCAGGACGACGAACGGGGGGTCAGGAGGCTACACCTTC.

The V gene is TRBV5-4, the J gene TRBJ2-1, with TRBD1 matching over 12 bases. Trimming removed 4 bases from V and 8 bases from J; junction bases left unmatched: 4. Germline V gene data show CDR1 as SGHNT and CDR2 as YYREEE (reference sequence). The CDR3 has 14 amino acids. DNA of the CDR3: TGTGCCAGCAGCCGCGGGACAGGGGGCTATGAGCAGTTCTTC. It translates to CASSRGTGGYEQFF. Together with reference TRBV5-4 and TRBJ2-1, the CDR3 gives the full variable domain: ETGVTQSPTHLIKTRGQQVTLRCSSQSGHNTVSWYQQALGQGPQFIFQYYREEENGRGNFPPRFSGLQFPNYSSELNVNALELDDSALYLCASSRGTGGYEQFFGPGTRLTVL.

This chain links TRBV28 with TRBJ1-3, with 7 bases lining up with TRBD1. J lost 0 bases, V lost 5 bases, and 4 bases had no gene match. Germline V gene sequence: CDR1 MDHEN, CDR2 SYDVKM. The CDR3 is 15 amino acids. CDR3 sequence: CASSPDRASGNTIYF. CDR3 DNA sequence: TGTGCCAGCAGTCCTGACAGGGCCTCTGGAAACACCATATATTTT.

A single count supports this clone. V gene TRBV5-1 combines with J gene TRBJ1-1; the D is unclear. Trimming removed 1 base from V and 5 bases from J, with 12 bases in between. The CDR3 extends over 14 amino acids. CDR1 is SGHRS and CDR2 is YFSETQ in the germline V gene. In DNA form, the CDR3 reads TGCGCCAGCAGCTTGCTCAGGCTGGGGACTGAAGCTTTCTTT. Its translation is CASSLLRLGTEAFF.

In its sample, this clone was seen once. The chain couples TRBV11-2 to TRBJ1-4; D is unclear. The CDR3 is 16 residues long. Trimming cost V 4 bases and J 0 bases, with 12 bases left between them. The germline gives CDR1 SGHAT, CDR2 FQNNGV. In nucleotides, the CDR3 is TGTGCCAGCAGCTCCTACCCACCCTCAACTAATGAAAAACTGTTTTTT. This sequence encodes CASSSYPPSTNEKLFF.

This clone occurred a few times. The chain carries TRBV5-1 and TRBJ2-1, with a possible D match to TRBD1 (6 bases). Trimming shortened V by 4 bases and J by 0 bases, and 14 bases separated the two germline ends. The CDR3 has 16 amino acids. Per the germline V gene, CDR1 is SGHRS and CDR2 is YFSETQ. The CDR3 region has the DNA TGCGCCAGCAGCCGGGACAACTCGGGCTCCTACAATGAGCAGTTCTTC. Residues: CASSRDNSGSYNEQFF.

J is TRBJ2-2 and V is TRBV25-1; D unclear. Germline lookup yields CDR1 MGHDK and CDR2 SYGVNS. Trimming shortened V by 4 bases and J by 5 bases, and 5 bases separated the two germline ends. This CDR3 has 12 amino acids. The CDR3 here is CASSGVTGELFF. DNA for the CDR3: TGTGCCAGCAGTGGGGTGACCGGGGAGCTGTTTTTT.

The chain carries TRBV4-2 and TRBJ2-3; TRBD2 agrees at 7 bases. Looked up from germline, CDR1 is LGHNA and CDR2 is YNFKEQ. The CDR3 is made up of 16 amino acids. After removal of 1 base from V and 2 bases from J, the junction contained 6 bases not matched to a gene. This CDR3 reads CASSQGGAGPTDTQYF. Here the CDR3 DNA reads TGTGCCAGCAGCCAAGGGGGAGCGGGGCCCACAGATACGCAGTATTTT.

The chain has TRBV5-8 and TRBJ2-1; 9 bases fit TRBD1. V was pared by 2 bases and J by 5 bases, with 5 bases of the junction left unmatched. CDR3 length: 15 residues. Germline CDR1 and CDR2: SGHTS and YDEGEE. CDR3 sequence: CASSFGTGRDNEQFF. The CDR3 DNA is TGTGCCAGCAGCTTTGGGACAGGGCGAGACAATGAGCAGTTCTTC.

This sequence joins TRBV6-1 and TRBJ2-2; maybe TRBD1 (5 bases). The CDR3 extends over 13 amino acids. Trimming removed 6 bases from V and 6 bases from J, with 11 bases in between. CDR1 and CDR2 from the germline V gene are MNHNS and SASEGT. CDR3 amino acids: CASRAVRAGELFF. DNA for the CDR3: TGTGCCAGCAGAGCCGTCAGGGCCGGGGAGCTGTTTTTT.

The chain uses TRBV6-5 and TRBJ2-5, with D possibly being TRBD1 or TRBD2 (5 bases each). This CDR3 region has 14 residues. V was trimmed by 7 bases and J by 5 bases, leaving 17 bases between them. Germline V lookup: CDR1 MNHEY, CDR2 SVGAGI. As DNA, the CDR3 is TGTGCCAGCACCGAGTGGGGGAGTAGTGAGACCCAGTACTTC. Translation gives CASTEWGSSETQYF.

The rearrangement joins TRBV6-5 to TRBJ1-4; the D gene is possibly TRBD1 (6 bases). Germline V CDR1 and CDR2: MNHEY, SVGAGI. Trimming pared 2 bases from V and 4 bases from J, leaving 11 bases between. CDR3 length: 15 amino acids. CDR3 DNA: TGTGCCAGCAGTTACACGGACAGTCGTAATGAAAAACTGTTTTTT. It codes for CASSYTDSRNEKLFF.

The rearrangement links TRBV7-9 to TRBJ2-3; 10 positions agree with TRBD2. The CDR3 runs 19 residues. From germline, CDR1 is SEHNR and CDR2 FQNEAQ (reference sequence). V dropped 5 bases and J dropped 2; count of bases not matched to a gene: 16. The CDR3 region is CASSLKGTGLAANTDTQYF. CDR3 sequence (DNA): TGTGCCAGCAGCCTAAAAGGTACCGGACTAGCGGCGAACACAGATACGCAGTATTTT.

This clone was counted only a few times. This sequence joins TRBV18 and TRBJ2-7; D is possibly TRBD2 (6 bases). V lost 3 bases to trimming and J lost 1 base, with 7 bases between them. Germline V lookup: CDR1 KGHSH, CDR2 LQKENI. The CDR3 has 13 residues. The chain's CDR3 is CASSPGTSYEQYF. Here the CDR3 DNA reads TGTGCCAGCTCACCCGGGACTTCCTACGAGCAGTACTTC.

The V call is TRBV9, the J call TRBJ2-2, with 8 nucleotides matching TRBD1. The junction had 4 bases not matched to a gene; V was cut back by 3 bases and J by 6 bases. Germline V gives CDR1 SGDLS, CDR2 YYNGEE. The CDR3 totals 14 residues. CDR3 in DNA: TGTGCCAGCAGCGGCGAACAGGGGGCCGGGGAGCTGTTTTTT. It specifies CASSGEQGAGELFF.